Listed below are T cell receptor beta chains from one sample, sequenced in a study of blood T cell repertoires in COVID-19. The repertoire was sequenced with immunoSEQ multiplex PCR; TCRdb's copy has only in-frame clones and lacks some. This sample has under 140,000 clones, with around 79% found just once. Sequencing was carried out using peripheral blood. Receptors were obtained from a woman of 80 years or more with active or convalescent COVID-19. The CDR3 runs from the conserved cysteine through the conserved F or W. The D gene is left open where the match is weak. Only part of the rows carry a size: once, few, many, or a class if the clone is expanded.

TRBV11-3	NA	NA	TRBJ2-2	TGTGCCAGCAGCTTAGGTCCCGGGACTGGCACCGGGGAGCTGTTTTTT	CASSLGPGTGTGELFF
TRBV25-1	NA	TRBD1	TRBJ2-1	TGTGCCAGCGGCTTATCTGGGACAGGGCGCGATGAGCAGTTCTTC	CASGLSGTGRDEQFF
TRBV9	NA	TRBD2	TRBJ2-3	TGTGCCAGCAGCGTAGGGCTAGCGGGGGGTAGCACAGATACGCAGTATTTT	CASSVGLAGGSTDTQYF
TRBV7-4	once	NA	TRBJ2-7	TGTGCCAGCAGTCAGACAAACGAGCAGTACTTC	CASSQTNEQYF
TRBV5-1	few	TRBD2	TRBJ2-4	TGCGCCAGCAGCTTGGTAACGGTAGCGGGAGGGGAATTGGCCAAAAACATTCAGTACTTC	CASSLVTVAGGELAKNIQYF
TRBV6-5	once	TRBD2	TRBJ2-1	TGTGCCAGCGTAAAACTAGCGGACGTGTACAATGAGCAGTTCTTC	CASVKLADVYNEQFF
TRBV11-2	NA	NA	TRBJ2-7	TGTGCCAGCAGCACACAAGAATACGAGCAGTACTTC	CASSTQEYEQYF
TRBV6-5	NA	NA	TRBJ1-1	TGTGCCACTAGGCCAAACCAGAACACTGAAGCTTTCTTT	CATRPNQNTEAFF
TRBV9	NA	TRBD1	TRBJ1-4	TGTGCCAGCAGCCCGGGGGACAGCCATAATGAAAAACTGTTTTTT	CASSPGDSHNEKLFF
TRBV7-3	NA	NA	TRBJ1-1	TGTGCCAGCAGCCCGAGGGAGGGGTCGGACACTGAAGCTTTCTTT	CASSPREGSDTEAFF
TRBV9	few	TRBD1	TRBJ1-2	TGTGCCAGCAGTCCCTTCGACAGGGGCTATGGCTACACCTTC	CASSPFDRGYGYTF
TRBV6-2/TRBV6-3	few	TRBD2	TRBJ2-2	TGTGCCAGCAGTTTAGCGGGGACGAACACCGGGGAGCTGTTTTTT	CASSLAGTNTGELFF
TRBV24-1	once	TRBD2	TRBJ2-1	TGTGCCACCAGTGATTCCCTTGGACTAGCGGGGAAATACAATGAGCAGTTCTTC	CATSDSLGLAGKYNEQFF
TRBV2	NA	TRBD2	TRBJ2-3	TGTGCCAGCGAGGGACTAGCGGCAGATACGCAGTATTTT	CASEGLAADTQYF
TRBV7-9	once	TRBD1	TRBJ1-2	TGTGCCAGCAGCAGGGGACAGGGGAATGGCTACACCTTC	CASSRGQGNGYTF
TRBV4-1	NA	TRBD1	TRBJ1-3	TGCGCCAGCAGCCGCCGGACAGGGTCTGGAAACACCATATATTTT	CASSRRTGSGNTIYF
TRBV7-2	NA	TRBD2	TRBJ2-5	TGTGCCAGCAGCTTAAGATGGTCTAGCGGGAGCCAGTACCAAGAGACCCAGTACTTC	CASSLRWSSGSQYQETQYF
TRBV7-9	many	TRBD1	TRBJ1-2	TGTGCCAGCAGCTTTATGGACAGGGTAAATGGCTACACCTTC	CASSFMDRVNGYTF
TRBV29-1	once	NA	TRBJ1-2	TGCAGCGTTGAAGGTGGGGGGGTTGGCTACACCTTC	CSVEGGGVGYTF